This passage covers 18 T cell receptor beta chains from one sample sequenced in a study of T cell responses to AZD1222 COVID-19 vaccine. Sequencing was performed with immunoSEQ multiplex PCR; in TCRdb, only in-frame clones are kept and a portion is missing. The data contain around 100,000 clones, roughly 90% of them singletons. The material was peripheral blood, obtained on day 0 of AZD1222 vaccination. These receptor sequences come from an adult in good health.

This chain joins TRBV9 and TRBJ1-2; possibly TRBD1 for D (6 bases). Trimming removed 4 bases from V and 8 bases from J, with 18 bases in between. The germline CDR1 and CDR2 sequences are SGDLS and YYNGEE. The CDR3 totals 14 residues. The CDR3 reads CASSPIGGAGGYTF. As DNA, the CDR3 is TGTGCCAGCAGCCCGATTGGGGGGGCTGGGGGCTACACCTTC.

This sequence joins TRBV6-2 or TRBV6-3 and TRBJ1-5, with D possibly matching TRBD1 (5 bases). Per germline, CDR1 MNHEY and CDR2 SVGEGT. Trimming cost V 2 bases and J 0 bases, with 8 bases left between them. CDR3 length equals 15 residues. CDR3 in DNA: TGTGCCAGCAGTTACGGGGGGAATAGCAATCAGCCCCAGCATTTT. Amino acid sequence: CASSYGGNSNQPQHF.

The V call is TRBV7-8, the J call TRBJ1-5, with D maybe TRBD1 (5 bases). CDR3 length: 12 residues. The germline V gene encodes CDR1 SGHVS and CDR2 FQNEAQ. The germline V and J ends were trimmed by 3 bases and 8 bases, with 8 bases remaining between them. The CDR3 bases are TGTGCCAGCAGCTTGGGGGTAAAGCCCCAGCATTTT. Amino acids: CASSLGVKPQHF.

The chain couples TRBV11-2 to TRBJ1-4; 10 bases line up with TRBD1. CDR1 is SGHAT and CDR2 is FQNNGV in the germline V gene. V trimming: 5 bases; J trimming: 8 bases; junction bases outside the gene matches: 5. This CDR3 region has 14 residues. CDR3 nucleotide sequence: TGTGCCAGCAGCCCGGGACAGGGGAGAGAAAAACTGTTTTTT. It translates to CASSPGQGREKLFF.

V is TRBV9 and J is TRBJ2-1, with 8 bases lining up with TRBD2. This CDR3 is 14 amino acids long. Per the germline V gene, CDR1 is SGDLS and CDR2 is YYNGEE. Trimming took 3 bases from V and 2 from J; bases not matched to a gene: 1. The CDR3 protein is CASSEAGAYNEQFF. CDR3 nucleotide sequence: TGTGCCAGCAGCGAAGCGGGAGCCTACAATGAGCAGTTCTTC.

This clone was observed a single time. J is TRBJ2-1 and V is TRBV19; 9 bases agree with TRBD2. The CDR3 has 16 amino acids. Trimming removed 3 bases from V and 1 base from J; junction bases left unmatched: 4. The V gene's germline CDR1 is LNHDA and CDR2 SQIVND (reference sequence). CDR3 sequence: CASSIRAGGSYNEQFF. CDR3 DNA: TGTGCCAGTAGTATCAGAGCGGGGGGTTCCTACAATGAGCAGTTCTTC. Full variable domain (outside the CDR3, taken from reference TRBV19 and TRBJ2-1): DGGITQSPKYLFRKEGQNVTLSCEQNLNHDAMYWYRQDPGQGLRLIYYSQIVNDFQKGDIAEGYSVSREKKESFPLTVTSAQKNPTAFYLCASSIRAGGSYNEQFFGPGTRLTVL.

This chain uses TRBV6-6 with TRBJ2-4, with 11 bases lining up with TRBD2. This CDR3 has 14 amino acids. Germline V gene lookup returns CDR1 MNHNY and CDR2 SVGAGI (reference sequence). V dropped 5 bases and J dropped 7; count of bases not matched to a gene: 4. The CDR3 DNA follows: TGTGCCAGCAGTCCAACTAGCGGGAGCAACATTCAGTACTTC. It encodes CASSPTSGSNIQYF.

V is TRBV14 and J is TRBJ2-7; 11 bases align to TRBD2. There are 16 residues in the CDR3. Germline V CDR1 and CDR2: SGHDN, FVKESK. Trimming at V came to 4 bases and at J to 0 bases, leaving 5 bases not matched to a gene. The CDR3 loop reads CASSRDLAGGSYEQYF. Written as DNA, the CDR3 is TGTGCCAGCAGCCGAGATCTAGCGGGGGGCTCCTACGAGCAGTACTTC.

This clone was observed a single time. The chain joins TRBV7-9 to TRBJ1-5, with D possibly TRBD1 on 6 matching bases. This CDR3 has 14 amino acids. Trimming removed 4 bases at V and 4 bases at J, with 11 bases between. The germline V gene has CDR1 SEHNR and CDR2 FQNEAQ (reference sequence). CDR3 DNA sequence: TGTGCCAGCAGCTACGGACAGCAAAATCAGCCCCAGCATTTT. It encodes CASSYGQQNQPQHF.

CDR3 protein: CASSPPGQGRNTIYF. The CDR3 bases are TGTGCCAGTAGTCCACCCGGACAGGGACGAAACACCATATATTTT. V and J are TRBV19 and TRBJ1-3; TRBD1 aligns across 8 bases. Germline trimming cut 5 bases from V and 5 bases from J; bases unmatched to any gene: 8. Germline loops: CDR1 LNHDA, CDR2 SQIVND (reference sequence). CDR3 size: 15 residues.

The V gene is TRBV19, the J gene TRBJ1-2, with TRBD1 identical over 7 bases. CDR3 length equals 15 residues. CDR1 is LNHDA and CDR2 is SQIVND in the germline V gene (reference sequence). Trimming took 4 bases from V and 0 from J; bases not matched to a gene: 5. The CDR3 DNA sequence: TGTGCCAGTAGTACGACAGGGATGGCTAACTATGGCTACACCTTC. Protein: CASSTTGMANYGYTF.

V and J are TRBV19 and TRBJ1-2, with a tentative D call TRBD1 (5 bases). Germline values: CDR1 LNHDA, CDR2 SQIVND (reference sequence). The V and J ends lost 6 bases and 3 bases respectively, with 14 bases between them. This CDR3 is 14 amino acids long. CDR3 bases: TGTGCCAGTAGCTACCGGGGGGATTACTATGGCTACACCTTC. It codes for CASSYRGDYYGYTF.

The V call is TRBV9, the J call TRBJ1-3, with D possibly TRBD1 on 5 matching bases. This CDR3 has 12 amino acids. Trimming pared 9 bases from V and 4 bases from J, leaving 11 bases between. From germline, CDR1 is SGDLS and CDR2 YYNGEE. The CDR3 DNA is TGTGCCAAGAATTGGGGGGGAAACACCATATATTTT. It is translated as CAKNWGGNTIYF.

This chain connects TRBV5-6 to TRBJ2-5, with unresolved D. Germline V lookup: CDR1 SGHDT, CDR2 YYEEEE. The V end was cut by 2 bases, the J end by 2 bases, with 4 bases between. This CDR3 has 12 residues. The DNA for the CDR3 is TGTGCCAGCAGCTTCGGACAAGAGACCCAGTACTTC. Translation: CASSFGQETQYF.

The genes are TRBV3-1 (or the pseudogene TRBV3-2) and TRBJ2-7; 8 nucleotides line up with TRBD1. Germline trimming cut 2 bases from V and 2 bases from J; bases unmatched to any gene: 8. CDR1 LGHDT and CDR2 YNNKEL come from the germline V gene (reference sequence). The CDR3 covers 16 residues. The CDR3, as DNA: TGTGCCAGCAGCCAAAGGACAGGGATCTCCCCCTACGAGCAGTACTTC. It specifies CASSQRTGISPYEQYF.

The rearrangement uses TRBV14 and TRBJ1-4, with D maybe TRBD1 (6 bases). The CDR3 is made up of 15 amino acids. Germline values: CDR1 SGHDN, CDR2 FVKESK. V lost 1 base to trimming and J lost 8 bases, with 14 bases between them. The CDR3 coding sequence is TGTGCCAGCAGCCAAGTAGGGGGGCTCGGCGAAAAACTGTTTTTT. Protein sequence: CASSQVGGLGEKLFF. Supplemented by reference TRBV14 and TRBJ1-4, the full variable domain reads EAGVTQFPSHSVIEKGQTVTLRCDPISGHDNLYWYRRVMGKEIKFLLHFVKESKQDESGMPNNRFLAERTGGTYSTLKVQPAELEDSGVYFCASSQVGGLGEKLFFGSGTQLSVL.

The chain uses TRBV3-1 (or the pseudogene TRBV3-2) and TRBJ1-2, with a weak D call TRBD1 (6 bases). This CDR3 has 12 amino acids. Trimming took off 4 bases at V and 7 bases at J, with 10 bases between the two ends. CDR1 is LGHDT, CDR2 YNNKEL, per germline (reference sequence). The CDR3 here is CASSPQGSGYTF. The CDR3 region has the DNA TGTGCCAGCAGCCCACAGGGAAGTGGCTACACCTTC.

This chain joins TRBV5-1 and TRBJ1-4; the D gene is possibly TRBD1 (5 bases). V was shortened by 4 bases and J by 4 bases, with 8 bases between the two germline ends. The CDR3 has 13 amino acids. The germline V gene encodes CDR1 SGHRS and CDR2 YFSETQ. This CDR3 reads CASSRGFNEKLFF. The CDR3 DNA reads TGCGCCAGCAGCCGGGGGTTTAATGAAAAACTGTTTTTT.